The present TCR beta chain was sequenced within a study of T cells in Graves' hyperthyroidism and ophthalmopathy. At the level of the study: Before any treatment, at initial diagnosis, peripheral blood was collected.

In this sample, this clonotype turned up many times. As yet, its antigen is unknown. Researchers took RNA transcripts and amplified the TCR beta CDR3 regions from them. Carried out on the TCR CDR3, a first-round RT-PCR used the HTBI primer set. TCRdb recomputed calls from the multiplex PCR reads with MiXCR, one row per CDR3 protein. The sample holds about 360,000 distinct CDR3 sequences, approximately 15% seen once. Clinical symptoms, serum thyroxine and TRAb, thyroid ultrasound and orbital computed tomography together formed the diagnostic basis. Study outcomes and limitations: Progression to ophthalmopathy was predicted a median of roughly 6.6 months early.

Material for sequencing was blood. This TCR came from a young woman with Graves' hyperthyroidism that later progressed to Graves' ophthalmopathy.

CDR3 DNA: TGTGCCAGCAGTACCTTCCCAACTGGGGAGTGGGGCACTGAAGCTTTCTTT. Encoded protein: CASSTFPTGEWGTEAFF. The V and J genes are TRBV28 and TRBJ1-1; D is unclear. In germline, CDR1 is MDHEN, CDR2 SYDVKM. With 5 bases removed from V and 4 bases from J, the gap between germline ends came to 23 bases. CDR3 size: 17 residues.